Presented here are 5 T cell receptor beta chains from one specimen sequenced in a study of shared clonotypes between healthy human individuals. Only CD45RO-negative cells positively selected for CCR7 counted as naive CD8 cells, so terminally differentiated effector memory CD45RA+ cells were excluded. Sequenced by immunoSEQ multiplex PCR; TCRdb stores in-frame clones only, minus some. The sample yields about 580,000 clones, roughly 98% seen once. Sequencing was performed on naive CD8+ T cells sorted from blood. Receptor source: a man aged 30 to 45 in good health.

The chain links TRBV10-3 to TRBJ2-1; 8 positions agree with TRBD2. V gave up 4 bases and J gave up 4 bases; unmatched junction bases: 3. The germline V gene has CDR1 ENHRY and CDR2 SYGVKD. CDR3 size: 14 residues. CDR3 sequence (DNA): TGTGCCATCAGTGGTAAGCGGGAGTACAATGAGCAGTTCTTC. Translated: CAISGKREYNEQFF.

The rearrangement joins TRBV29-1 to TRBJ2-7; maybe TRBD2 (5 bases). The V gene lost 1 base and the J gene lost 4 bases, with 17 bases spanning the gap. This CDR3 contains 15 residues. The germline CDR1 and CDR2 sequences are SQVTM and ANQGSEA. CDR3 protein: CSVEAAGLAEYEQYF. CDR3 sequence (DNA): TGCAGCGTTGAAGCTGCCGGGCTAGCAGAATACGAGCAGTACTTC.

The chain combines TRBV5-5 with TRBJ1-5; D is uncertain. V shed 1 base and J shed 0 bases, with 8 bases lying between them. Germline assignment: CDR1 SGHKS and CDR2 YYEKEE (reference sequence). The CDR3 sequence is 15 residues long. The CDR3 here is CASSLYPNSNQPQHF. CDR3 DNA: TGTGCCAGCAGCTTGTATCCGAATAGCAATCAGCCCCAGCATTTT. Full variable domain (outside the CDR3, taken from reference TRBV5-5 and TRBJ1-5): DAGVTQSPTHLIKTRGQQVTLRCSPISGHKSVSWYQQVLGQGPQFIFQYYEKEERGRGNFPDRFSARQFPNYSSELNVNALLLGDSALYLCASSLYPNSNQPQHFGDGTRLSIL.

The chain is built from TRBV5-1 and TRBJ2-1, with D perhaps matching TRBD2 (6 bases). The length of the CDR3 is 13 residues. Trimming shortened V by 3 bases and J by 6 bases, and 10 bases separated the two germline ends. Looked up from germline, CDR1 is SGHRS and CDR2 is YFSETQ. This CDR3 is CASSSGLLNEQFF. The CDR3 DNA is TGCGCCAGCAGCTCGGGACTCCTCAATGAGCAGTTCTTC.

The V gene is TRBV29-1, the J gene TRBJ2-7, with D perhaps TRBD2 (6 bases). CDR1 is SQVTM and CDR2 is ANQGSEA in the germline V gene. The CDR3 totals 16 residues. V was clipped by 0 bases and J by 1 base, with 16 bases between them. For the CDR3, the DNA is TGCAGCGTTGAAGATCGGTTCGGGGGATCATCCTACGAGCAGTACTTC. It specifies CSVEDRFGGSSYEQYF.